Following are 17 T cell receptor beta chains from one sample sequenced in a study of T cells in narcolepsy. TCRdb keeps only in-frame clones here, not all; method: immunoSEQ multiplex PCR. Of about 20,000 clones in the sample, roughly four fifths were seen once. Sequenced material: memory (CD45RA-) CD4+ T cells from blood. These receptors were taken from a human donor in good health.

This chain connects TRBV2 to TRBJ2-5; no reliable D call. There are 11 residues in the CDR3. V lost 6 bases to trimming and J lost 7 bases, with 9 bases between them. Germline values: CDR1 SNHLY, CDR2 FYNNEI. Here the CDR3 DNA reads TGTGCCAGCAGAACTGTGGGGACCCAGTACTTC. It translates to CASRTVGTQYF.

This clone was counted only a few times. This sequence joins TRBV29-1 and TRBJ1-1, with a possible D match to TRBD1 (6 bases). In germline, CDR1 is SQVTM, CDR2 ANQGSEA. The V and J ends lost 1 base and 1 base respectively, with 7 bases between them. The CDR3 covers 13 residues. CDR3 sequence reads: CSVEVQGNTEAFF. The CDR3 region has the DNA TGCAGCGTTGAAGTACAGGGGAACACTGAAGCTTTCTTT.

The V call is TRBV6-4, the J call TRBJ1-4; TRBD1 is a possible D gene (5 bases). The V gene's germline CDR1 is MRHNA and CDR2 SNTAGT. Trimming cost V 7 bases and J 3 bases, with 9 bases left between them. The CDR3 has 13 amino acids. CDR3 sequence reads: CASMGDPNEKLFF. CDR3 coding DNA: TGTGCCAGCATGGGGGACCCTAATGAAAAACTGTTTTTT.

The rearrangement uses TRBV19 and TRBJ1-1; no definite D call. The germline V gene has CDR1 LNHDA and CDR2 SQIVND (reference sequence). The CDR3 extends over 14 amino acids. Trimming removed 2 bases at V and 1 base at J, with 8 bases between. Written as DNA, the CDR3 is TGTGCCAGTAGTATATTCTGGGGGAACACTGAAGCTTTCTTT. This gives the protein CASSIFWGNTEAFF.

This chain uses TRBV19 with TRBJ2-3, with 9 bases fitting TRBD2. CDR1 LNHDA and CDR2 SQIVND come from the germline V gene (reference sequence). This CDR3 spans 18 amino acids. Unmatched junction bases numbered 14, after V lost 5 bases and J lost 2 bases. In DNA, the CDR3 is TGTGCCAGTAGTCGAACTGGCGGCGGGGGGGCCCCCACAGATACGCAGTATTTT. It yields the protein CASSRTGGGGAPTDTQYF.

V and J are TRBV6-5 and TRBJ1-6, with D maybe TRBD1 (6 bases). Germline-derived CDR1 and CDR2 are MNHEY and SVGAGI. The CDR3 is 14 amino acids. The germline V and J ends were trimmed by 11 bases and 7 bases, with 18 bases remaining between them. The CDR3 reads CAGSLEGGNSPLHF. The CDR3 DNA sequence: TGTGCCGGCTCCCTGGAGGGGGGCAATTCACCCCTCCACTTT.

The J gene is TRBJ1-4, the V gene TRBV25-1; possibly TRBD1 for D (6 bases). This CDR3 has 17 residues. Trimming cost V 2 bases and J 3 bases, with 16 bases left between them. CDR1 and CDR2 (germline): MGHDK, SYGVNS. The CDR3 coding sequence is TGTGCCAGCAGTGAACGGCCTGCGGACAGTTCTAATGAAAAACTGTTTTTT. Translated, it gives CASSERPADSSNEKLFF.

The V call is TRBV21-1, the J call TRBJ1-6. TRBV21-1 is noted as a pseudogene. The CDR3 runs to 17 residues. The DNA of the CDR3 is TGTGCCAGCAGCAATATCAGGCTAGAAGTTCCGGGTTCACCCCTCCACTTT. Amino acids: CASSNIRLEVPGSPLHF.

The genes are TRBV5-4 and TRBJ1-3; no definite D call. The length of the CDR3 is 14 residues. The V and J ends lost 0 bases and 3 bases respectively, with 7 bases between them. Germline loops: CDR1 SGHNT, CDR2 YYREEE (reference sequence). The CDR3 sequence is CASSLEANGNTIYF. The CDR3 DNA follows: TGTGCCAGCAGCTTGGAAGCCAATGGAAACACCATATATTTT.

The chain joins TRBV6-1 to TRBJ1-2, with D possibly matching TRBD1 (5 bases). CDR1 is MNHNS and CDR2 is SASEGT in the germline V gene. The ends were cut back, 5 bases at V and 1 base at J, with 8 bases in the middle. There are 13 residues in the CDR3. In DNA, the CDR3 is TGTGCCAGCAGTACGACAGATAACTATGGCTACACCTTC. The encoded protein is CASSTTDNYGYTF.

The V call is TRBV29-1, the J call TRBJ1-3; no firm D call. The germline CDR1 and CDR2 sequences are SQVTM and ANQGSEA. This CDR3 has 12 residues. Trimming cost V 7 bases and J 1 base, with 8 bases left between them. For the CDR3, the DNA is TGCAGCGCACGAGGGTCTGGAAACACCATATATTTT. This translates into CSARGSGNTIYF.

The rearrangement uses TRBV2 and TRBJ1-2, with 10 bases aligning to TRBD1. After removal of 3 bases from V and 8 bases from J, the junction contained 6 bases not matched to a gene. The CDR3 has 14 residues. The V gene's germline CDR1 is SNHLY and CDR2 FYNNEI. The CDR3 reads CASSDKGTGEGYTF. The CDR3 DNA reads TGTGCCAGCAGTGACAAGGGGACAGGGGAAGGCTACACCTTC.

The CDR3 DNA sequence: TGTGCCAGCAGCCCCCCCGGGACAACAACCTATGGCTACACCTTC. Protein: CASSPPGTTTYGYTF. The rearrangement uses TRBV7-2 and TRBJ1-2; possible D gene TRBD1, 6 bases. Germline CDR1 is SGHTA and CDR2 is FQGNSA. This CDR3 has 15 residues. The V end lost 5 bases, the J end lost 4 bases, and 17 bases lay between the germline ends.

The chain has TRBV11-3 and TRBJ2-5; no clear D. From germline, CDR1 is SGHNT and CDR2 YENEEA. The V and J ends lost 0 bases and 5 bases respectively, with 16 bases between them. The CDR3 contains 16 residues. The chain's CDR3 is CASSLESATSWETQYF. CDR3 in DNA: TGTGCCAGCAGCTTAGAGTCAGCCACCTCCTGGGAGACCCAGTACTTC.

Note on this clone: The junction differs from germline at one of its ends, possibly a read error. J is TRBJ1-2 and V is TRBV4-3; no definite D call. The CDR3 is 14 amino acids. Germline CDR1 and CDR2: LGHNA and YSLEER. The CDR3: CASSQVGRNSGYTF. In nucleotides, the CDR3 is TGCGCCAGCAGCCAAGTAGGACGGAACTCTGGCTACACCTTC.

The V call is TRBV9, the J call TRBJ2-5, with 16 bases fitting TRBD2. The germline V gene encodes CDR1 SGDLS and CDR2 YYNGEE. V lost 8 bases to trimming and J lost 1 base; unmatched junction nucleotides: 11. The CDR3 runs to 18 residues. The CDR3 DNA reads TGTGCCAGGGGGGGAGGGACTAGCGGGGGGGAGTCCCAAGAGACCCAGTACTTC. It encodes CARGGGTSGGESQETQYF.

V usage is TRBV2 and J usage is TRBJ2-6; TRBD1 or TRBD2 may be the D gene (5 bases each). The CDR3 is 16 amino acids. The V gene's germline CDR1 is SNHLY and CDR2 FYNNEI. V lost 1 base, J lost 4 bases, and 11 bases lay in between. The CDR3 nucleotides are TGTGCCAGCAGTGAAGTGGGGACCGCCGGGGCCAACGTCCTGACTTTC. Its protein is CASSEVGTAGANVLTF.